This T cell receptor beta chain stems from a study of blood T cell repertoires in COVID-19. Only in-frame clones appear in the TCRdb table, and some are missing; sequencing was by immunoSEQ multiplex PCR. The sample has 150,000 to 200,000 clones; 60% to 80% are singletons. V lost 1 base, J lost 8 bases, and 13 bases stayed unmatched. Per germline, CDR1 LGHNA and CDR2 YNFKEQ. The CDR3 runs to 17 residues. The J gene is TRBJ1-2, the V gene TRBV4-2, with 10 positions matching TRBD1. The receptor was derived from a man aged 70 or older with acute or convalescent COVID-19. Sequences were obtained from peripheral blood. The CDR3 DNA follows: TGTGCCAGCAGCCAAGCGGGACAGGGGCTCACTTCTACGGGCTACACCTTC. It encodes CASSQAGQGLTSTGYTF.